This entry lists 27 T cell receptor beta chains sequenced from one sample in a study of blood T cell repertoires in COVID-19. Produced via immunoSEQ multiplex PCR; TCRdb's table is partial and in-frame only. The sample holds approximately 200,000 clones, about 85% seen once. The sequencing input was peripheral blood. The source of these receptors is a man in his forties with acute or convalescent COVID-19.

The V gene is TRBV30, the J gene TRBJ1-2, with D perhaps TRBD1 (6 bases). The length of the CDR3 is 14 residues. CDR1 GTSNPN and CDR2 SVGIG come from the germline V gene (reference sequence). Trimming shortened V by 1 base and J by 7 bases, and 16 bases separated the two germline ends. The CDR3: CAWSEPTGRGGYTF. CDR3 nucleotides: TGTGCCTGGAGTGAACCGACAGGCCGGGGTGGCTACACCTTC.

In this sample, this clone turned up once. This chain connects TRBV18 to TRBJ1-1, with D possibly being TRBD1 (6 bases). V was pared by 2 bases and J by 2 bases, with 12 bases between. Germline values: CDR1 KGHSH, CDR2 LQKENI. This CDR3 spans 15 amino acids. The CDR3 sequence: CASSPNLDSNTEAFF. The CDR3 region has the DNA TGTGCCAGCTCACCAAATTTGGACAGCAACACTGAAGCTTTCTTT.

This clone is a singleton in its sample. J is TRBJ2-1 and V is TRBV10-1, with 9 bases lining up with TRBD1. The CDR3 spans 15 residues. Germline CDR1 and CDR2: WNHNN and SYGVQD (reference sequence). Trimming cost V 4 bases and J 3 bases; bases outside gene matches: 4. The CDR3 DNA reads as TGCGCCAGCAGTGCCGGGACAGGGTACTACAATGAGCAGTTCTTC. Amino acids: CASSAGTGYYNEQFF.

The rearrangement joins TRBV6-5 to TRBJ1-5; 7 positions agree with TRBD1. The CDR3 loop spans 15 amino acids. With V trimmed by 7 bases and J by 1 base, 7 bases remained unmatched. Germline loops: CDR1 MNHEY, CDR2 SVGAGI. CDR3 sequence reads: CASTLTGLSNQPQHF. For the CDR3, the DNA is TGTGCCAGCACTTTGACAGGGCTCAGCAATCAGCCCCAGCATTTT.

This chain connects TRBV4-2 to TRBJ2-3; 12 bases map to TRBD2. Germline trimming cut 5 bases from V and 1 base from J; bases unmatched to any gene: 10. CDR3 length: 18 residues. Germline V gene lookup returns CDR1 LGHNA and CDR2 YNFKEQ. The CDR3 reads CASSSPSGGATRTDTQYF. The CDR3 nucleotides read TGTGCCAGCAGCTCCCCTAGCGGGGGGGCGACGCGCACAGATACGCAGTATTTT.

The chain carries TRBV18 and TRBJ1-2; D unclear. The CDR3 covers 14 residues. The germline V gene encodes CDR1 KGHSH and CDR2 LQKENI. V shed 2 bases and J shed 3 bases, with 10 bases lying between them. CDR3 nucleotide sequence: TGTGCCAGCTCACCAACAGAGACGGACTATGGCTACACCTTC. The encoded protein is CASSPTETDYGYTF.

The chain joins TRBV25-1 to TRBJ2-2, with 12 bases lining up with TRBD1. CDR3 length: 16 amino acids. CDR1 and CDR2 from the germline V gene are MGHDK and SYGVNS. V shed 3 bases, J shed 5 bases, and the junction held 4 bases outside the gene matches. In DNA, the CDR3 is TGTGCCAGCAGTGACCCGGGACAGGGGGCGACCGGGGAGCTGTTTTTT. It specifies CASSDPGQGATGELFF.

The chain joins TRBV5-1 to TRBJ2-1; TRBD1 might be the D (5 bases). Germline CDR1 and CDR2: SGHRS and YFSETQ. This CDR3 spans 14 amino acids. Trimming stripped 3 bases from V and 4 bases from J, with 11 bases between. The DNA for the CDR3 is TGCGCCAGCAGCTCCCCGACAGCTTACAATGAGCAGTTCTTC. Its protein product is CASSSPTAYNEQFF.

This clone was observed a few times. This sequence joins TRBV5-1 and TRBJ1-2; 7 nucleotides align to TRBD1. Looked up from germline, CDR1 is SGHRS and CDR2 is YFSETQ. The CDR3 runs to 13 residues. The V gene end was trimmed by 5 bases and the J gene end by 5 bases; junction bases not matched to a gene: 6. This CDR3 is CASSTDRLYGYTF. For the CDR3, the DNA is TGCGCCAGCAGTACGGACAGGCTTTATGGCTACACCTTC.

This clone showed up just once. J is TRBJ1-3 and V is TRBV18; D is unclear. V was pared by 0 bases and J by 0 bases, with 6 bases between. This CDR3 region has 15 residues. Looked up from germline, CDR1 is KGHSH and CDR2 is LQKENI. CDR3 loop: CASSPPALSGNTIYF. CDR3 nucleotide sequence: TGTGCCAGCTCACCACCGGCCCTCTCTGGAAACACCATATATTTT.

J is TRBJ2-3 and V is TRBV25-1, with TRBD2 identical over 7 bases. The CDR3 loop spans 16 amino acids. The germline CDR1 and CDR2 sequences are MGHDK and SYGVNS. The ends lost 4 bases at V and 2 bases at J; junction bases unmatched: 9. The CDR3 is CASSGTHGGNTDTQYF. The DNA for the CDR3 is TGTGCCAGCAGTGGAACTCACGGGGGGAACACAGATACGCAGTATTTT.

The chain links TRBV18 to TRBJ2-1; a possible D gene is TRBD2 (6 bases). Looked up from germline, CDR1 is KGHSH and CDR2 is LQKENI. The CDR3 has 14 amino acids. V was shortened by 6 bases and J by 3 bases, with 12 bases between the two germline ends. DNA for the CDR3: TGTGCCAGCTCGGATCGGGACTTCTACAATGAGCAGTTCTTC. Translating gives CASSDRDFYNEQFF.

The chain is built from TRBV12-3 or TRBV12-4 and TRBJ1-1; 7 positions match TRBD1. The trim removed 4 bases at V and 4 bases at J, leaving 3 bases unmatched. This CDR3 has 13 amino acids. The DNA for the CDR3 is TGTGCCAGCAGTTATACAGGGGCCACTGAAGCTTTCTTT. The encoded protein is CASSYTGATEAFF.

This clone was counted a single time. This chain connects TRBV3-1 (or the pseudogene TRBV3-2) to TRBJ2-1; no reliable D call. CDR1 is LGHDT, CDR2 YNNKEL, per germline (reference sequence). The germline V and J ends were trimmed by 3 bases and 7 bases, with 4 bases remaining between them. The CDR3 extends over 11 amino acids. DNA of the CDR3: TGTGCCAGCAGCCACGTAAATGAGCAGTTCTTC. Its translation: CASSHVNEQFF.

This rearrangement joins TRBV28 to TRBJ1-2; the D gene is possibly TRBD1 (6 bases). Germline V gene lookup returns CDR1 MDHEN and CDR2 SYDVKM. Trimming removed 6 bases at V and 8 bases at J, with 25 bases between. The CDR3 spans 16 residues. CDR3 DNA sequence: TGTGCCAGCAGGCCTCCCCTTTCCGGGACACCGCGGGGCTACACCTTC. It yields the protein CASRPPLSGTPRGYTF.

This clone has only a few counts. The DNA of the CDR3 is TGCGCCAGCAGGTGGACAAGGAACACTGAAGCTTTCTTT. Translated: CASRWTRNTEAFF. The rearrangement links TRBV5-1 to TRBJ1-1; D perhaps matches TRBD1 (5 bases). The CDR3 is 13 amino acids. The germline V gene encodes CDR1 SGHRS and CDR2 YFSETQ. V was trimmed by 5 bases and J by 1 base, leaving 9 bases between them.

The rearrangement links TRBV12-3 or TRBV12-4 to TRBJ1-4; D ambiguous. This CDR3 comprises 13 residues. With 8 bases removed from V and 4 bases from J, the gap between germline ends came to 11 bases. CDR3 DNA sequence: TGTGCCAGCTGGGGAGGGTTTAATGAAAAACTGTTTTTT. Residues: CASWGGFNEKLFF.

The rearrangement uses TRBV2 and TRBJ2-5; TRBD2 is a possible D gene (6 bases). V lost 2 bases to trimming and J lost 5 bases, with 9 bases between them. The CDR3 loop spans 13 amino acids. Germline V lookup: CDR1 SNHLY, CDR2 FYNNEI. CDR3 residues: CASSESGGETQYF. The CDR3, as DNA: TGTGCCAGCAGTGAATCTGGGGGGGAGACCCAGTACTTC.

The V and J genes are TRBV9 and TRBJ2-7, with 8 bases aligning to TRBD2. The CDR3 is 14 amino acids. Germline values: CDR1 SGDLS, CDR2 YYNGEE. V dropped 0 bases and J dropped 2; count of bases not matched to a gene: 1. CDR3 coding DNA: TGTGCCAGCAGCGTAGCGGGGGGGCCCTACGAGCAGTACTTC. Translated: CASSVAGGPYEQYF.

V usage is TRBV3-1 (or the pseudogene TRBV3-2) and J usage is TRBJ2-7; 13 bases line up with TRBD2. J was trimmed by 8 bases and V by 2 bases; bases with no gene match: 9. CDR3 length: 16 amino acids. Germline V CDR1 and CDR2: LGHDT, YNNKEL (reference sequence). The CDR3 DNA reads as TGTGCCAGCAGCCAACACGGACTAGCGGGGGAAGTTCAGCAGTACTTC. Protein product: CASSQHGLAGEVQQYF.

This chain uses TRBV9 with TRBJ2-5, with D possibly matching TRBD2 (5 bases). Trimming pared 4 bases from V and 4 bases from J, leaving 14 bases between. Per the germline V gene, CDR1 is SGDLS and CDR2 is YYNGEE. There are 14 residues in the CDR3. The CDR3 protein is CASSLGILGETQYF. The CDR3 nucleotides read TGTGCCAGCAGCCTCGGGATCCTTGGAGAGACCCAGTACTTC.

Remarks on this clone: Other DNA sequences within the sample encode an identical CDR3. V usage is TRBV5-1 and J usage is TRBJ1-5; 9 bases align to TRBD1. CDR1 is SGHRS and CDR2 is YFSETQ in the germline V gene. J gave up 7 bases and V 0 bases, and 5 bases lay outside the gene matches. This CDR3 region has 15 residues. CDR3 protein: CASSLGDRAEQPQHF. Here the CDR3 DNA reads TGCGCCAGCAGCTTGGGGGACAGGGCTGAACAGCCCCAGCATTTT.

The chain couples TRBV29-1 to TRBJ1-2; the match to TRBD1 covers 10 bases. Germline V gene lookup returns CDR1 SQVTM and CDR2 ANQGSEA. J gave up 4 bases and V 6 bases, and 2 bases lay outside the gene matches. CDR3 length: 12 residues. CDR3 nucleotide sequence: TGCAGCGTCGGGACAGGGGTCTATGGCTACACCTTC. This sequence encodes CSVGTGVYGYTF.

V is TRBV19 and J is TRBJ1-2; 8 nucleotides align to TRBD1. Trimming at V came to 8 bases and at J to 8 bases, leaving 10 bases not matched to a gene. The CDR3 runs to 13 residues. Germline V gene data show CDR1 as LNHDA and CDR2 as SQIVND (reference sequence). The CDR3 region is CASRNRGMIGYTF. The CDR3, as DNA: TGTGCCAGTCGGAACAGGGGGATGATCGGCTACACCTTC. Filled out from reference TRBV19 and TRBJ1-2, the complete variable domain reads DGGITQSPKYLFRKEGQNVTLSCEQNLNHDAMYWYRQDPGQGLRLIYYSQIVNDFQKGDIAEGYSVSREKKESFPLTVTSAQKNPTAFYLCASRNRGMIGYTFGSGTRLTVV.

The V gene is TRBV6-5, the J gene TRBJ1-5; D perhaps matches TRBD1 (5 bases). V was cut by 6 bases and J by 13 bases, with 13 bases left in between. CDR1 MNHEY and CDR2 SVGAGI come from the germline V gene. The CDR3 spans 11 residues. The CDR3 protein is CASRRQGPQHF. CDR3 in DNA: TGTGCCAGCAGGAGGCAGGGCCCTCAGCATTTT.

The rearrangement joins TRBV29-1 to TRBJ2-1, with 10 bases that match TRBD2. CDR3 size: 13 residues. Germline CDR1 SQVTM, CDR2 ANQGSEA. V lost 7 bases and J lost 7; bases outside the gene matches: 7. DNA of the CDR3: TGCAGCGGGGAGCGGGGGGGCCGAAATGAGCAGTTCTTC. This codes for CSGERGGRNEQFF.

The CDR3 sequence: CASRLTGDQPQHF. The CDR3 DNA reads TGTGCCAGCAGGTTGACAGGGGATCAGCCCCAGCATTTT. V gene TRBV12-3 or TRBV12-4 combines with J gene TRBJ1-5; TRBD1 agrees at 8 bases. Trimming removed 6 bases from V and 5 bases from J; junction bases left unmatched: 3. The CDR3 runs 13 residues.